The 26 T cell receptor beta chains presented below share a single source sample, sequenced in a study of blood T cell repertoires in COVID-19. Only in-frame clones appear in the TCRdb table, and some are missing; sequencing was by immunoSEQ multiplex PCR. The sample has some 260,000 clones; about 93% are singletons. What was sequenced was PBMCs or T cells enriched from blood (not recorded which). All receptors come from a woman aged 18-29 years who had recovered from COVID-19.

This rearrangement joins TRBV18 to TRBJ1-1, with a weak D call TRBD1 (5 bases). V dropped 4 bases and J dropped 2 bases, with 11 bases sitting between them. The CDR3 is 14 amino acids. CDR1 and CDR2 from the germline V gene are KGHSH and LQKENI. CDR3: CASSLRDSNTEAFF. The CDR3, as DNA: TGTGCCAGCTCACTCCGGGACTCTAACACTGAAGCTTTCTTT. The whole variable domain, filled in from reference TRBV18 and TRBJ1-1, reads NAGVMQNPRHLVRRRGQEARLRCSPMKGHSHVYWYRQLPEEGLKFMVYLQKENIIDESGMPKERFSAEFPKEGPSILRIQQVVRGDSAAYFCASSLRDSNTEAFFGQGTRLTVV.

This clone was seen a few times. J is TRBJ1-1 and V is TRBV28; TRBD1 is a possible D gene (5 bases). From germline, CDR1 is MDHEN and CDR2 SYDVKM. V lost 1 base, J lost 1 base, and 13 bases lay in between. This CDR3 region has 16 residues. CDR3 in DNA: TGTGCCAGCAGTTTATTGATAGGAGGGGAGAACACTGAAGCTTTCTTT. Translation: CASSLLIGGENTEAFF.

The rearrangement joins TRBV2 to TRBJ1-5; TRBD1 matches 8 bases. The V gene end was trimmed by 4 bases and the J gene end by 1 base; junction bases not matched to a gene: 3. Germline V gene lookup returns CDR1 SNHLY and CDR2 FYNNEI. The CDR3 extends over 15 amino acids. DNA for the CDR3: TGTGCCAGCAGTGGGGACAGGTCAAGCAATCAGCCCCAGCATTTT. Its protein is CASSGDRSSNQPQHF. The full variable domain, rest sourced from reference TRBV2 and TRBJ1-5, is EPEVTQTPSHQVTQMGQEVILRCVPISNHLYFYWYRQILGQKVEFLVSFYNNEISEKSEIFDDQFSVERPDGSNFTLKIRSTKLEDSAMYFCASSGDRSSNQPQHFGDGTRLSIL.

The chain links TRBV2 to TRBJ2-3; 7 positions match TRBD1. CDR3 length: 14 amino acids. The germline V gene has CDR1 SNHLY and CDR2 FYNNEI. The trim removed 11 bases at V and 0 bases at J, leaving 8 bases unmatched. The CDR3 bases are TGTGCCGGAGCCCGGGACAGCAGCACAGATACGCAGTATTTT. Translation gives CAGARDSSTDTQYF.

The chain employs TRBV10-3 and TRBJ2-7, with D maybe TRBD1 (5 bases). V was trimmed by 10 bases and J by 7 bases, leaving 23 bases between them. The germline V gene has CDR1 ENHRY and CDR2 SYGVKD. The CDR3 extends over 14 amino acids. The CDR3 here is CATRKDSRTREQYF. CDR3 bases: TGTGCCACTCGAAAAGACAGCCGTACTCGAGAGCAGTACTTC.

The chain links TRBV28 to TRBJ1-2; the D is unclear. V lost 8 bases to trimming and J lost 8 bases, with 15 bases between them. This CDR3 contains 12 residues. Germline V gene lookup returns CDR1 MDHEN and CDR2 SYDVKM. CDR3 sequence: CASRHRVSGYTF. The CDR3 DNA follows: TGTGCCAGCCGCCACCGGGTCAGCGGCTACACCTTC.

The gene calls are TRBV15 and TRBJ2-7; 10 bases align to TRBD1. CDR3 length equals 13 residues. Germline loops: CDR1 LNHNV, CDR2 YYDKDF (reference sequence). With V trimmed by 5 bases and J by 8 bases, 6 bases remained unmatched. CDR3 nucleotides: TGTGCCACCAGCGCGTCGGGACAGGGGAAGCAGTACTTC. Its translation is CATSASGQGKQYF.

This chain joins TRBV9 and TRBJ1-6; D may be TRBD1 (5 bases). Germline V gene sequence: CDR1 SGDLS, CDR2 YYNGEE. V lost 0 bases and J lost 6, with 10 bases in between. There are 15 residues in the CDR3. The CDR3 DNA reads TGTGCCAGCAGCGTAGCTCCCGACAGTAATTCACCCCTCCACTTT. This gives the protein CASSVAPDSNSPLHF.

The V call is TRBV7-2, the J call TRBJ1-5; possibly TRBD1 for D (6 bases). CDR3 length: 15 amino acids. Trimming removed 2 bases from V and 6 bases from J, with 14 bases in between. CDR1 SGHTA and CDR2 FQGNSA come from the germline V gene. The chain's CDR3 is CASSLMGAGSQPQHF. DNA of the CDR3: TGTGCCAGCAGCTTAATGGGGGCAGGCTCTCAGCCCCAGCATTTT.

CDR3 sequence: CASSAWGRGLETQYF. The CDR3 DNA follows: TGTGCCAGCAGCGCATGGGGCAGGGGGCTCGAGACCCAGTACTTC. The chain couples TRBV9 to TRBJ2-5; 8 nucleotides agree with TRBD1. V gave up 3 bases and J gave up 5 bases; unmatched junction bases: 9. The germline V gene has CDR1 SGDLS and CDR2 YYNGEE. CDR3 length: 15 amino acids.

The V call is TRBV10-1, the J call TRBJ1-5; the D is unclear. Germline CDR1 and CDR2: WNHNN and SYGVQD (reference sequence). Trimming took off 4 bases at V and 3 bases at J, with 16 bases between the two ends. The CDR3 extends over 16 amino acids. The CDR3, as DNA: TGCGCCAGCAGTGGTGACAACCCGCCGGCCAATCAGCCCCAGCATTTT. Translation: CASSGDNPPANQPQHF.

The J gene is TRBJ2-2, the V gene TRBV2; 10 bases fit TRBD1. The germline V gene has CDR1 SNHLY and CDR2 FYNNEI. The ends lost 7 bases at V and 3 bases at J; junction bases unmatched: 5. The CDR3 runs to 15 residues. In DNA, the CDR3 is TGTGCCAGCACCCCGGGACAGGGGCACACCGGGGAGCTGTTTTTT. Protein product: CASTPGQGHTGELFF.

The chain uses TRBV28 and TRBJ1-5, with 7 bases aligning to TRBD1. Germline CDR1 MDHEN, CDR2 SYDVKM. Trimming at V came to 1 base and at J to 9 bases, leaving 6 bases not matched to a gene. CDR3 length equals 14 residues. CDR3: CASSLSTGIGPQHF. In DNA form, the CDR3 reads TGTGCCAGCAGTTTATCGACAGGGATTGGGCCCCAGCATTTT.

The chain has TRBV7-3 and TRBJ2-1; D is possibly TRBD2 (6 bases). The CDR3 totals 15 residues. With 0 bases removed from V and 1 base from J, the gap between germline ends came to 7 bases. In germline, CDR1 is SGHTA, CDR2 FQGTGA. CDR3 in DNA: TGTGCCAGCAGCTTAACGGGAGGTTCCTACAATGAGCAGTTCTTC. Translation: CASSLTGGSYNEQFF.

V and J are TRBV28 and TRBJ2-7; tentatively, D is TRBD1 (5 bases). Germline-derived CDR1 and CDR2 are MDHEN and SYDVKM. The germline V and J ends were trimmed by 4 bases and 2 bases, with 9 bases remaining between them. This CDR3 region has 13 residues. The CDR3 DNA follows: TGTGCCAGCAGTTCGCGGACACCCTACGAGCAGTACTTC. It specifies CASSSRTPYEQYF.

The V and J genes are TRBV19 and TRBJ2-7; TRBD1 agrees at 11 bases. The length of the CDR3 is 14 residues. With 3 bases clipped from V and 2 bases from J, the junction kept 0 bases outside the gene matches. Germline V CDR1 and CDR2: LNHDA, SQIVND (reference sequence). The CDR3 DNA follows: TGTGCCAGTAGTATGGGACAGGGGGCCTACGAGCAGTACTTC. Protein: CASSMGQGAYEQYF.

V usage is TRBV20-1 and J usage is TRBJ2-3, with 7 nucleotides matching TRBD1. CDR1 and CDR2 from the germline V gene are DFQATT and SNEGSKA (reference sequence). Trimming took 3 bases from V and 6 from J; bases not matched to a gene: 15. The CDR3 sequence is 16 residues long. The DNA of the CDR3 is TGCAGTGCTAGTCAGCCCGGGACAGTCCTTGGGGATACGCAGTATTTT. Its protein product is CSASQPGTVLGDTQYF.

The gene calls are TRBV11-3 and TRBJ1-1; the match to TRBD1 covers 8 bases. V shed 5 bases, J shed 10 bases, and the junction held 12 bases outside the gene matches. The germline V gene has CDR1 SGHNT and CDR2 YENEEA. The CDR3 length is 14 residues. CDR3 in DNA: TGTGCCAGCAGCGTGGGACAGGCGGGTGTGGGAGCTTTCTTT. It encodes CASSVGQAGVGAFF. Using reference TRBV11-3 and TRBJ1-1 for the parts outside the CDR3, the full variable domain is EAGVVQSPRYKIIEKKQPVAFWCNPISGHNTLYWYLQNLGQGPELLIRYENEEAVDDSQLPKDRFSAERLKGVDSTLKIQPAELGDSAVYLCASSVGQAGVGAFFGQGTRLTVV.

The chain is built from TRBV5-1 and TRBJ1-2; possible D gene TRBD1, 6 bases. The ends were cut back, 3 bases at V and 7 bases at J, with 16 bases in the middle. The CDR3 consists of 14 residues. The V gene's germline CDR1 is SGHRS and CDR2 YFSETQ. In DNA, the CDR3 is TGCGCCAGCAGCTCGGTGGGGGCGAGGGGTGGCTACACCTTC. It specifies CASSSVGARGGYTF.

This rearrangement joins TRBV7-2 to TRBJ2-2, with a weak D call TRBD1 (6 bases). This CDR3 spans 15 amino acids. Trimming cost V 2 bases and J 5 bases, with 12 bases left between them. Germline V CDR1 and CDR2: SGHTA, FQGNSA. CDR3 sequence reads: CASSLLQGRTGELFF. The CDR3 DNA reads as TGTGCCAGCAGCTTACTACAGGGAAGGACCGGGGAGCTGTTTTTT.

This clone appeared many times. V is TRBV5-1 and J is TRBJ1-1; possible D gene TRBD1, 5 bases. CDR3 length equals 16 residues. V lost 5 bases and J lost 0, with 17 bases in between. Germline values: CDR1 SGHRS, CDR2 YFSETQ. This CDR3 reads CASSFDSASMNTEAFF. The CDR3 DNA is TGCGCCAGCAGTTTCGACAGCGCGTCCATGAACACTGAAGCTTTCTTT.

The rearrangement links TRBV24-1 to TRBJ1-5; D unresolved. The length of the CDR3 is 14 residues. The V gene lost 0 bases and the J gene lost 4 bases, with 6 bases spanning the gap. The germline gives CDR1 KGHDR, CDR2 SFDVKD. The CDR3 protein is CATSDLEGNQPQHF. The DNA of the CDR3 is TGTGCCACCAGTGATTTGGAGGGAAATCAGCCCCAGCATTTT.

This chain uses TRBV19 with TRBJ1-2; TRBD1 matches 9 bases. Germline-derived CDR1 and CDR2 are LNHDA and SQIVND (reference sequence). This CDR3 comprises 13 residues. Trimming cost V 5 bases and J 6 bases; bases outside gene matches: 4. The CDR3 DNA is TGTGCCAGTAGTCCTACAGGGGGCGATGGCTACACCTTC. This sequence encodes CASSPTGGDGYTF.

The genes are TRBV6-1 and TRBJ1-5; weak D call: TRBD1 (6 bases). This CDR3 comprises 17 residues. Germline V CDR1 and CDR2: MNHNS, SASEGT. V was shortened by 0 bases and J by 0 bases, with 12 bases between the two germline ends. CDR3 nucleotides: TGTGCCAGCAGTGAAGCGGCGGGGGCGCGTAGCAATCAGCCCCAGCATTTT. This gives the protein CASSEAAGARSNQPQHF.

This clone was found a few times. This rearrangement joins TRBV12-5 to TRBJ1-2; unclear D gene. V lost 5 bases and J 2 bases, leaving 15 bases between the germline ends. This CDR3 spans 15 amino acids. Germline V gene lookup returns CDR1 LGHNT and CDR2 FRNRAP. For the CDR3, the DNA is TGTGCTAGTGGTCGGATACCGGTCGGGAACTATGGCTACACCTTC. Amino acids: CASGRIPVGNYGYTF.

The CDR3 reads CASWTGETYEQYF. The CDR3 bases are TGTGCCAGTTGGACAGGGGAGACCTACGAGCAGTACTTC. This chain links TRBV10-3 with TRBJ2-7; 9 bases map to TRBD1. Per germline, CDR1 ENHRY and CDR2 SYGVKD. The V gene end was trimmed by 10 bases and the J gene end by 2 bases; junction bases not matched to a gene: 6. CDR3 length equals 13 residues.